This T cell receptor (beta chain) was retrieved from a study of identical twins. Study-level results: Cord blood's abundant beta clonotypes had fewer insertions, unlike memory repertoires.

A universal primer site arose from template switching, and cDNA bore unique molecular identifiers. TCRdb used MiXCR to reprocess the 5' RACE reads, holding one entry per CDR3 protein. Found here are some 790,000 distinct CDR3 sequences, 15% to 20% of them singletons; the top ten hold about 12%. In this sample, this clonotype turned up a few times. What it binds is unknown. This CDR3 contains 15 residues. The germline V gene has CDR1 SGHRS and CDR2 YFSETQ. Trimming cost V 0 bases and J 1 base, with 10 bases left between them. These records were also assigned to another study, of T cells expressing NK-cell markers.

The source of this sequence is a woman aged 18 to 35 in good health. The sample consisted of PBMCs. The rearrangement links TRBV5-1 to TRBJ2-5, with a tentative D call TRBD1 (7 bases). CDR3 in amino acids: CASSLDRGLQETQYF. The CDR3 DNA is TGCGCCAGCAGCTTGGACAGGGGACTCCAAGAGACCCAGTACTTC.